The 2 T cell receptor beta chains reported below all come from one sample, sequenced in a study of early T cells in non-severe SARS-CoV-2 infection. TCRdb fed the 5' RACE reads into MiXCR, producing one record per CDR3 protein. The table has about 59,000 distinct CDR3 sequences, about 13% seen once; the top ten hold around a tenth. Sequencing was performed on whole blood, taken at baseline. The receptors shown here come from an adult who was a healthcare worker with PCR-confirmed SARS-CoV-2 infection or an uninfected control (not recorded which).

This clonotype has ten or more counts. The CDR3 reads CASSTILMRQGQGNQPQHF. Written as DNA, the CDR3 is TGTGCCAGCAGCACCATCCTCATGCGTCAGGGACAGGGGAATCAGCCCCAGCATTTT. This chain joins TRBV6-2 or TRBV6-3 and TRBJ1-5; 10 nucleotides agree with TRBD1. V lost 6 bases to trimming and J lost 4 bases; unmatched junction nucleotides: 18. Germline V gives CDR1 MNHEY, CDR2 SVGEGT. The CDR3 consists of 19 residues.

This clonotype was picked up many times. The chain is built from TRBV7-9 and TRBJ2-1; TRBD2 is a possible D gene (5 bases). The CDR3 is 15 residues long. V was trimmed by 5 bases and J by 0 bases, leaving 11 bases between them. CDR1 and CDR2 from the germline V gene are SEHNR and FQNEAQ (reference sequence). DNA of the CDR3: TGTGCCAGCAGCAGGACTGCCAGCTCCTACAATGAGCAGTTCTTC. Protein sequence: CASSRTASSYNEQFF.